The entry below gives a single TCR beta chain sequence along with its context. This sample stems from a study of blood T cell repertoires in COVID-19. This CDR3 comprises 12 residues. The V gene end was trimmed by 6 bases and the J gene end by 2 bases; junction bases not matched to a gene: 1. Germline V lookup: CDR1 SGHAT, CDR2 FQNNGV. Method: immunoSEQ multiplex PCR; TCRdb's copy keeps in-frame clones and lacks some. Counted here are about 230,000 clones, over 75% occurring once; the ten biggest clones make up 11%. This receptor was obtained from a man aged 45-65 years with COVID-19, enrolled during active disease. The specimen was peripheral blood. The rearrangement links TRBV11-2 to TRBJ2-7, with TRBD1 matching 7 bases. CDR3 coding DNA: TGTGCCAGCAGTCAGGGGGCCTACGAGCAGTACTTC. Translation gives CASSQGAYEQYF.